Below are 28 T cell receptor beta chains sequenced from a single sample in a study of blood T cells in healthy people across ages. Sample-barcoded 5' priming and a J-beta primer mix drove a second PCR of about 6 to 12 cycles. TCRdb re-analysed the 5' RACE reads in MiXCR, keeping a single row per CDR3 protein. The sample lists about 730,000 distinct CDR3 sequences; 35% to 45% were seen once. Sample: blood. The receptors here all came from a woman aged 55 to 70 in good health.

This clonotype was recorded a few times. The rearrangement joins TRBV2 to TRBJ1-2; D is unclear. The CDR3 has 14 amino acids. Germline values: CDR1 SNHLY, CDR2 FYNNEI. With 5 bases removed from V and 2 bases from J, the gap between germline ends came to 12 bases. Written as DNA, the CDR3 is TGTGCCAGCAGTACTACGACGGGGAACTATGGCTACACCTTC. Its protein is CASSTTTGNYGYTF.

The chain carries TRBV27 and TRBJ1-2; 8 bases line up with TRBD1. Germline CDR1 is MNHEY and CDR2 is SMNVEV (reference sequence). The CDR3 has 14 amino acids. Trimming took 5 bases from V and 3 from J; bases not matched to a gene: 5. The DNA for the CDR3 is TGTGCCAGCAGTCACGGGACAGGATACTATGGCTACACCTTC. It specifies CASSHGTGYYGYTF.

The chain has TRBV3-1 and TRBJ2-7; 7 bases line up with TRBD1. The V segment lost 6 bases and the J segment 3 bases; nucleotides outside the gene matches: 8. CDR3 length: 14 amino acids. Germline CDR1 and CDR2: LGHDT and YNNKEL (reference sequence). CDR3 sequence (DNA): TGTGCCAGCAGGAAGACAGGGAACGTCTACGAGCAGTACTTC. Protein: CASRKTGNVYEQYF.

The chain couples TRBV20-1 to TRBJ1-1; D may be TRBD1 (5 bases). The CDR3 is 14 amino acids. V lost 6 bases to trimming and J lost 7 bases, with 21 bases between them. Germline CDR1 DFQATT, CDR2 SNEGSKA (reference sequence). CDR3 coding DNA: TGCAGTGCAAAGACCACCTCTGGGGGGGATGAAGCTTTCTTT. Translating gives CSAKTTSGGDEAFF.

This clonotype was recorded once. The chain joins TRBV4-2 to TRBJ1-2; D is unclear. The CDR3 has 16 amino acids. Trimming took 0 bases from V and 3 from J, leaving 14 bases between them. Germline values: CDR1 LGHNA, CDR2 YNFKEQ. This CDR3 reads CASSQEKVSPYYGYTF. The CDR3 region has the DNA TGTGCCAGCAGCCAAGAAAAGGTCAGCCCTTACTATGGCTACACCTTC.

This clonotype has a count of ten or more. The rearrangement uses TRBV20-1 and TRBJ1-4; unclear D gene. Between the trimmed V and J ends, which lost 1 base and 6 bases, there was a span of 12 bases. Germline V gene sequence: CDR1 DFQATT, CDR2 SNEGSKA (reference sequence). The CDR3 is made up of 14 amino acids. CDR3 protein: CSARGGSRHEKLFF. CDR3 DNA: TGCAGTGCTAGAGGCGGTTCTCGGCATGAAAAACTGTTTTTT.

V gene TRBV7-2 combines with J gene TRBJ2-7, with 7 bases fitting TRBD1. From germline, CDR1 is SGHTA and CDR2 FQGNSA. Trimming at V came to 7 bases and at J to 2 bases, leaving 11 bases not matched to a gene. This CDR3 has 15 amino acids. The CDR3, as DNA: TGTGCCAGCACCGAGGGGGCAGGAGCCCCCTACGAGCAGTACTTC. Encoded protein: CASTEGAGAPYEQYF.

The table lists this clonotype with a few counts. The V and J genes are TRBV6-5 and TRBJ2-7; 8 bases are a match to TRBD2. The germline gives CDR1 MNHEY, CDR2 SVGAGI. The CDR3 has 17 amino acids. V shed 0 bases, J shed 0 bases, and the junction held 7 bases outside the gene matches. CDR3 DNA sequence: TGTGCCAGCAGTTACTCGAAGGCTAGCGGGTTCTCCTACGAGCAGTACTTC. It encodes CASSYSKASGFSYEQYF.

This sequence joins TRBV20-1 and TRBJ2-6, with 10 bases aligning to TRBD1. After removal of 6 bases from V and 1 base from J, the junction contained 3 bases not matched to a gene. Germline V gene lookup returns CDR1 DFQATT and CDR2 SNEGSKA (reference sequence). This CDR3 comprises 15 residues. This CDR3 is CSADRGHSGANVLTF. DNA of the CDR3: TGCAGTGCCGACAGGGGGCATTCTGGGGCCAACGTCCTGACTTTC.

This sequence joins TRBV28 and TRBJ1-3, with D hard to call. The CDR3 has 14 amino acids. From germline, CDR1 is MDHEN and CDR2 SYDVKM. V was pared by 5 bases and J by 0 bases, with 8 bases between. The CDR3 DNA reads TGTGCCAGCAGTGACGAATTCTCTGGAAACACCATATATTTT. It yields the protein CASSDEFSGNTIYF.

V and J are TRBV12-3 or TRBV12-4 and TRBJ2-7, with a possible D match to TRBD2 (6 bases). Trimming cost V 1 base and J 7 bases, with 14 bases left between them. The CDR3 spans 14 residues. The CDR3 DNA sequence: TGTGCCAGCAGTTTAGGAGGAGGGACTGGTGAGCAGTACTTC. This encodes CASSLGGGTGEQYF.

The chain recombines TRBV9 with TRBJ2-2, with 7 bases that match TRBD2. CDR1 and CDR2 (germline): SGDLS, YYNGEE. Unmatched junction bases numbered 2, after V lost 0 bases and J lost 0 bases. This CDR3 is 16 amino acids long. CDR3 loop: CASSVEAGTNTGELFF. The CDR3 DNA reads TGTGCCAGCAGCGTAGAAGCGGGGACGAACACCGGGGAGCTGTTTTTT.

A few counts support this clonotype. The chain links TRBV2 to TRBJ2-7, with 7 bases fitting TRBD2. Germline V gene lookup returns CDR1 SNHLY and CDR2 FYNNEI. This CDR3 region has 14 residues. With V trimmed by 6 bases and J by 0 bases, 5 bases remained unmatched. CDR3 region: CASRGQRGSYEQYF. CDR3 coding DNA: TGTGCCAGCAGGGGCCAGCGGGGCTCCTACGAGCAGTACTTC. The variable domain in full, with the rest retrieved from reference TRBV2 and TRBJ2-7, is EPEVTQTPSHQVTQMGQEVILRCVPISNHLYFYWYRQILGQKVEFLVSFYNNEISEKSEIFDDQFSVERPDGSNFTLKIRSTKLEDSAMYFCASRGQRGSYEQYFGPGTRLTVT.

The genes are TRBV11-2 and TRBJ2-1; D not certain. There are 17 residues in the CDR3. V was cut by 3 bases and J by 5 bases, with 20 bases left in between. Germline assignment: CDR1 SGHAT and CDR2 FQNNGV. The CDR3 nucleotides read TGTGCCAGCAGCTTCCCCCTCCTAGGAGAATCGGACAATGAGCAGTTCTTC. Translating it yields CASSFPLLGESDNEQFF.

This rearrangement joins TRBV4-1 to TRBJ2-5; D might be TRBD2 (6 bases). The J call is uncertain, as TRBJ2-7 better fits the DNA end. Looked up from germline, CDR1 is MGHRA and CDR2 is YSYEKL. This CDR3 comprises 17 residues. CDR3 loop: CASSQEPVGGIAHEQYF. In nucleotides, the CDR3 is TGCGCCAGCAGCCAAGAGCCAGTAGGCGGGATAGCCCACGAGCAGTACTTC.

This clonotype has only one observation. This sequence joins TRBV13 and TRBJ1-1; D remains ambiguous. Per germline, CDR1 PRHDT and CDR2 FYEKMQ (reference sequence). Trimming took 5 bases from V and 8 from J, leaving 15 bases between them. The length of the CDR3 is 13 residues. The CDR3 DNA is TGTGCCAGCAGCCCGTGGGCGGTTCGGGAAGCTTTCTTT. Amino acids: CASSPWAVREAFF.

This clonotype showed up many times. The chain links TRBV27 to TRBJ1-2; no clear D. V was pared by 5 bases and J by 8 bases, with 12 bases between. Germline CDR1 MNHEY, CDR2 SMNVEV (reference sequence). The CDR3 extends over 12 amino acids. CDR3 sequence (DNA): TGTGCCAGCAGTCCAACCGGGATCGGCTACACCTTC. This encodes CASSPTGIGYTF.

The gene calls are TRBV12-3 or TRBV12-4 and TRBJ1-4; D may be TRBD1 (6 bases). V shed 3 bases and J shed 8 bases, with 13 bases lying between them. The CDR3 runs to 14 residues. CDR3 nucleotides: TGTGCCAGCAGTTTGAAAAGGGGGGGCGAAAAACTGTTTTTT. Translating it yields CASSLKRGGEKLFF.

This clonotype was counted a few times. V usage is TRBV12-3 or TRBV12-4 and J usage is TRBJ1-2; 7 bases agree with TRBD1. V lost 6 bases to trimming and J lost 5 bases; unmatched junction nucleotides: 9. This CDR3 region has 14 residues. CDR3: CASSRPGDSYGYTF. CDR3 DNA sequence: TGTGCCAGCAGCCGCCCCGGGGACAGTTATGGCTACACCTTC.

This clonotype turned up a few times. The J gene is TRBJ2-5, the V gene TRBV20-1; D may be TRBD1 (6 bases). The CDR3 totals 15 residues. The ends were cut back, 5 bases at V and 7 bases at J, with 23 bases in the middle. CDR1 and CDR2 (germline): DFQATT, SNEGSKA (reference sequence). CDR3 nucleotides: TGCAGTGCTGGCAACCCTCTAGGGGGAAAGGGGACCCAGTACTTC. This sequence encodes CSAGNPLGGKGTQYF.

In this sample, this clonotype turned up many times. The chain links TRBV4-3 to TRBJ2-1; weak D call: TRBD2 (6 bases). Germline CDR1 LGHNA, CDR2 YSLEER. The CDR3 contains 16 residues. Deletions cut 1 base from V and 4 bases from J, with 14 bases between. CDR3 amino acids: CASSQVLGSMYNEQFF. The CDR3, as DNA: TGCGCCAGCAGCCAAGTCCTCGGGAGTATGTACAATGAGCAGTTCTTC.

This clonotype occurred many times. V usage is TRBV14 and J usage is TRBJ1-2; possible D gene TRBD1, 5 bases. This CDR3 spans 13 amino acids. V was pared by 3 bases and J by 4 bases, with 9 bases between. The germline V gene encodes CDR1 SGHDN and CDR2 FVKESK. The CDR3 DNA reads TGTGCCAGCAGCCAGGGGCTCGGCTATGGCTACACCTTC. Protein: CASSQGLGYGYTF. Full variable domain (remainder filled in from reference TRBV14 and TRBJ1-2): EAGVTQFPSHSVIEKGQTVTLRCDPISGHDNLYWYRRVMGKEIKFLLHFVKESKQDESGMPNNRFLAERTGGTYSTLKVQPAELEDSGVYFCASSQGLGYGYTFGSGTRLTVV.

The V call is TRBV9, the J call TRBJ1-6; D is undetermined. Germline V lookup: CDR1 SGDLS, CDR2 YYNGEE. Trimming stripped 0 bases from V and 7 bases from J, with 8 bases between. CDR3 length: 14 amino acids. CDR3 amino acids: CASSVDPANSPLHF. CDR3 bases: TGTGCCAGCAGCGTAGACCCGGCGAATTCACCCCTCCACTTT.

The chain recombines TRBV20-1 with TRBJ2-7; perhaps TRBD2 as D (6 bases). The J call is doubtful: the DNA matches TRBJ2-4 better. The germline V gene encodes CDR1 DFQATT and CDR2 SNEGSKA (reference sequence). The CDR3 runs to 14 residues. The CDR3 loop reads CSARDTGAGNIQYF. For the CDR3, the DNA is TGCAGTGCTAGAGACACGGGAGCGGGAAACATTCAGTACTTC.

A few counts support this clonotype. The rearrangement joins TRBV7-9 to TRBJ2-3; tentatively, D is TRBD2 (5 bases). Trimming removed 1 base from V and 3 bases from J, with 11 bases in between. This CDR3 comprises 15 residues. The germline V gene encodes CDR1 SEHNR and CDR2 FQNEAQ (reference sequence). The CDR3 coding sequence is TGTGCCAGCAGCTTAGGTTCCGGGGAGACAGATACGCAGTATTTT. Encoded protein: CASSLGSGETDTQYF.

A few counts support this clonotype. This chain's CDR3 is CSARIPGFSNYGYTF. The CDR3 bases are TGCAGTGCTAGAATACCGGGGTTTTCAAACTATGGCTACACCTTC. V is TRBV20-1 and J is TRBJ1-2; D unresolved. Germline CDR1 is DFQATT and CDR2 is SNEGSKA (reference sequence). Trimming stripped 2 bases from V and 2 bases from J, with 15 bases between. This CDR3 contains 15 residues.

This clonotype has a single count. The gene calls are TRBV2 and TRBJ2-2, with D possibly matching TRBD2 (5 bases). CDR1 is SNHLY and CDR2 is FYNNEI in the germline V gene. The length of the CDR3 is 13 residues. Trimming took 4 bases from V and 5 from J, leaving 8 bases between them. CDR3 sequence: CASSGGLTGELFF. The CDR3 DNA reads as TGTGCCAGCAGTGGAGGACTTACCGGGGAGCTGTTTTTT.

This clonotype was recorded at least ten times. The J gene is TRBJ2-1, the V gene TRBV5-1, with TRBD2 as a possible D gene (5 bases). Deletions cut 4 bases from V and 0 bases from J, with 14 bases between. The CDR3 extends over 16 amino acids. The germline CDR1 and CDR2 sequences are SGHRS and YFSETQ. DNA for the CDR3: TGCGCCAGCAGCCGAAGTTTTGGGAGCTCCTACAATGAGCAGTTCTTC. Its protein is CASSRSFGSSYNEQFF.